Listed below are T cell receptor beta chains from one sample, sequenced in a study of Ad26.COV2.S vaccination and SARS-CoV-2 variants. The data were produced by immunoSEQ multiplex PCR, yet TCRdb's version contains in-frame clones alone and is incomplete. The table includes around 400,000 clones, approximately 91% detected once. Here the sequenced sample was peripheral blood, taken in a trial of Ad26.COV2.S vaccine versus placebo. The receptors stem from a person aged 18-60 years who received the Ad26.COV2.S COVID-19 vaccine or a placebo. The CDR3 runs from the conserved cysteine through the conserved F or W. Fields, in order: V gene, D gene, clone size, J gene, CDR3 protein, CDR3 DNA. A D gene is named only where the DNA matches it firmly. Not every row has a clone size; where given, it reads once, few, many or a size class.

TRBV21-1,-,-,TRBJ2-1,CASSKGGLAMSYNEQFF,TGTGCCAGCAGCAAAGGGGGACTAGCGATGTCCTACAATGAGCAGTTCTTC
TRBV3-1/TRBV3-2,-,-,TRBJ2-1,CASSQASPGVGRNEQFF,TGTGCCAGCAGCCAAGCTAGCCCGGGAGTGGGGCGCAATGAGCAGTTCTTC
TRBV30,-,-,TRBJ1-6,CAWGGISSLHF,TGTGCCTGGGGGGGTATCTCGTCCCTCCACTTT
TRBV3-1/TRBV3-2,-,-,TRBJ1-1,CASSLSGTEAFF,TGTGCCAGCAGCCTTTCAGGAACTGAAGCTTTCTTT
TRBV6-5,TRBD1,once,TRBJ1-3,CASSSDRGREGNTIYF,TGTGCCAGCAGTTCGGACAGGGGGCGCGAAGGAAACACCATATATTTT
TRBV19,-,-,TRBJ2-1,CASSIGGGTGYNEQFF,TGTGCCAGTAGTATTGGAGGCGGGACTGGGTACAATGAGCAGTTCTTC
TRBV13,TRBD1,-,TRBJ1-1,CASSLRTGGWGTEAFF,TGTGCCAGCAGCTTAAGGACAGGGGGCTGGGGCACTGAAGCTTTCTTT
TRBV11-2,-,-,TRBJ2-1,CASSSQGGGYNEQFF,TGTGCCAGCAGCTCCCAGGGTGGGGGGTACAATGAGCAGTTCTTC
TRBV10-3,TRBD2,-,TRBJ2-1,CATAEREGWGEQFF,TGTGCCACCGCTGAGCGGGAGGGGTGGGGTGAGCAGTTCTTC
TRBV3-1/TRBV3-2,-,-,TRBJ1-1,CASSQEGRDTEAFF,TGTGCCAGCAGCCAAGAAGGTAGGGACACTGAAGCTTTCTTT
TRBV10-3,-,-,TRBJ1-6,CAISELSPVFPSSYNSPLHF,TGTGCCATCAGTGAGCTTTCCCCAGTTTTTCCCAGCTCCTATAATTCACCCCTCCACTTT